This TCR beta chain was identified during a study of T cells in Graves' hyperthyroidism and ophthalmopathy. Concerning this clonotype itself: The germline gene is not matched at one end of the junction; a read error may be the cause.

Germline CDR1 and CDR2: MNHNS and SASEGT. This CDR3 has 14 amino acids. What was amplified from RNA transcripts were TCR beta CDR3 regions. The TCR CDR3 first-round RT-PCR relied on the HTBI primer set. In TCRdb, the multiplex PCR reads were re-called with MiXCR into one record per CDR3 protein. The sample holds 400,000 to 500,000 distinct CDR3 sequences; around 13% are singletons and the top ten take about 5%. What was sequenced was blood. This rearrangement joins TRBV6-1 to TRBJ2-7; TRBD1 matches 7 bases. This receptor was taken from a woman between 18 and 29 years old with Graves' hyperthyroidism. This chain's CDR3 is CASTESGQTYEQYF. The DNA for the CDR3 is TGTGCCAGCACTGAATCGGGACAGACGTACGAGCAGTACTTC.